This T cell receptor (beta chain) originates from a study of siplizumab effects on memory and regulatory T cells. Whole-study findings and limits: Naive T cells, seemingly more diverse than memory cells, seemed major alloresponse contributors.

Trimming stripped 5 bases from V and 2 bases from J, with 12 bases between. In germline, CDR1 is SGHTA, CDR2 FQGTGA. The CDR3 runs 14 residues. Using immunoSEQ multiplex PCR, the repertoire was profiled, and TCRdb retains in-frame clones only, with some absent. The table records approximately 120,000 clones, 80% to 95% of them present only once. In the case of this clone: What it binds is unknown.

The source is a human donor in good health. The source material was non-Treg CD4+ T cells sorted from blood. The rearrangement joins TRBV7-3 to TRBJ1-1; perhaps TRBD1 as D (5 bases). CDR3 residues: CASSPRGDNTEAFF. CDR3 in DNA: TGTGCCAGCAGCCCGCGAGGGGACAACACTGAAGCTTTCTTT. Drawing the rest from reference TRBV7-3 and TRBJ1-1, the complete variable domain is GAGVSQTPSNKVTEKGKYVELRCDPISGHTALYWYRQSLGQGPEFLIYFQGTGAADDSGLPNDRFFAVRPEGSVSTLKIQRTERGDSAVYLCASSPRGDNTEAFFGQGTRLTVV.